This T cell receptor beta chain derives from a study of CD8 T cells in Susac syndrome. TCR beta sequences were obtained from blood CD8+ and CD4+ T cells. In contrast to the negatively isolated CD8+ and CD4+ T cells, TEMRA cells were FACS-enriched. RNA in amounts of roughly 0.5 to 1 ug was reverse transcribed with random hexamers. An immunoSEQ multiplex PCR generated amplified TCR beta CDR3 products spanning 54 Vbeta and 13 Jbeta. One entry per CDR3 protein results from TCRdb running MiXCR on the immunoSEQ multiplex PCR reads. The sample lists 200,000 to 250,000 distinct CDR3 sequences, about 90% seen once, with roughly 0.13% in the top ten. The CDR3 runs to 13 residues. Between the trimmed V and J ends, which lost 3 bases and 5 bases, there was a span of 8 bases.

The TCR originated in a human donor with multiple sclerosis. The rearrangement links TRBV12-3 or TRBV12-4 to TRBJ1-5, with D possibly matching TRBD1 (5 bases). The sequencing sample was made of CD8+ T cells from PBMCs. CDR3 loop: CASSLGTHQPQHF. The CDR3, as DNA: TGTGCCAGCAGTTTGGGGACCCATCAGCCCCAGCATTTT.